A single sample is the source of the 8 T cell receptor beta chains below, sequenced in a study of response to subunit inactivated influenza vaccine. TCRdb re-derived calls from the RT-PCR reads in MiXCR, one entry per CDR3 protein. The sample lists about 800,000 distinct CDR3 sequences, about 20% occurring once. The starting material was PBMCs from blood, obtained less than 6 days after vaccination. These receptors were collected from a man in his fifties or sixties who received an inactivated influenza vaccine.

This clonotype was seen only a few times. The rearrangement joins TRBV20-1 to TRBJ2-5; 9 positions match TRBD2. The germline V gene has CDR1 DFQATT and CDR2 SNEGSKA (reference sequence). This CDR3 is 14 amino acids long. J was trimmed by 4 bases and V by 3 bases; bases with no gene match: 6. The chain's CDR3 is CSASRGRASETQYF. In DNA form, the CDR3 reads TGCAGTGCTAGCCGCGGGAGGGCCTCAGAGACCCAGTACTTC.

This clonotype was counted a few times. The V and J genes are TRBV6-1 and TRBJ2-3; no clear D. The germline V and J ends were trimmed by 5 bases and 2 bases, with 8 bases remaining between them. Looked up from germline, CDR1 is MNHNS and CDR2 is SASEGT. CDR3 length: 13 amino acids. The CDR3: CASSRPPTDTQYF. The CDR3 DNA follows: TGTGCCAGCAGTCGGCCACCCACAGATACGCAGTATTTT.

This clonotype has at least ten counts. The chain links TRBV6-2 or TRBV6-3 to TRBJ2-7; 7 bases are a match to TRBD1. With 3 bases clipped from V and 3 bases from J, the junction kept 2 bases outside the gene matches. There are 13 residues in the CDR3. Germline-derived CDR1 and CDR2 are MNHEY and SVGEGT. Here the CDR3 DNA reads TGTGCCAGCAGTTATGCAGGGGGCTACGAGCAGTACTTC. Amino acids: CASSYAGGYEQYF.

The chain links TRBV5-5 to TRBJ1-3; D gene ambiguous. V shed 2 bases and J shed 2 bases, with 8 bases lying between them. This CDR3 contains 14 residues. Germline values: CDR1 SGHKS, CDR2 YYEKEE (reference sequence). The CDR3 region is CASSLSGPGNTIYF. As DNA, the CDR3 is TGTGCCAGCAGCTTATCTGGGCCTGGAAACACCATATATTTT.

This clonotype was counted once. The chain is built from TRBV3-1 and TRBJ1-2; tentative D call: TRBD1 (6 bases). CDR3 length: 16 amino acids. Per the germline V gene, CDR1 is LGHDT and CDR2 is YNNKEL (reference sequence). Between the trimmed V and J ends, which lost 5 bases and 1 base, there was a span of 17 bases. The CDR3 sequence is CASSLTGTNINYGYTF. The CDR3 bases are TGTGCCAGCAGCTTGACCGGGACAAACATTAACTATGGCTACACCTTC. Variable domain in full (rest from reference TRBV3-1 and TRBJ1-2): DTAVSQTPKYLVTQMGNDKSIKCEQNLGHDTMYWYKQDSKKFLKIMFSYNNKELIINETVPNRFSPKSPDKAHLNLHINSLELGDSAVYFCASSLTGTNINYGYTFGSGTRLTVV.

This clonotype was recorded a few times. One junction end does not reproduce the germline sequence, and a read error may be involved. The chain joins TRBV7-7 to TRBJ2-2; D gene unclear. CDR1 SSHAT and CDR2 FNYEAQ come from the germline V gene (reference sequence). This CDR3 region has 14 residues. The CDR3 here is CASSPSRSTGELFF. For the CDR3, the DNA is TGTGCTAGCAGCCCCTCCCGGAGCACCGGGGAGCTGTTTTTT.

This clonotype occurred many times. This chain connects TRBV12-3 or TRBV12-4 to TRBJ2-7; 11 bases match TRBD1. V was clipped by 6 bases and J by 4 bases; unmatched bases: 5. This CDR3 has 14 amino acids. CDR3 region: CASRPGQGGYEQYF. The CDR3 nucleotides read TGTGCCAGCAGGCCGGGACAGGGGGGGTACGAGCAGTACTTC.

For the CDR3, the DNA is TGTGCCAGCAGCGTCTTCTGGGGCAATGAGCAGTTCTTC. It codes for CASSVFWGNEQFF. The chain joins TRBV9 to TRBJ2-1; no clear D. Germline V gene data show CDR1 as SGDLS and CDR2 as YYNGEE. This CDR3 region has 13 residues. Trimming left V 2 bases short and J 6 bases short, with 9 bases between.